This TCR beta chain comes out of a study of T cell responses to AZD1222 COVID-19 vaccine. Study conclusions and caveats: Of the AZD1222 recipients, only 5 to 7 were seropositive at baseline. Unmutated variant regions reportedly attract nearly half of all spike-specific TCRs. Sampling captured repertoires only after the peak T cell response. Two AZD1222 doses significantly raised spike-specific TCR breadth and depth over controls.

Concerning this clone itself: The antigen is not known.

Measured with immunoSEQ multiplex PCR; TCRdb has only the in-frame clones, and not every one. The sample has 130,000 to 150,000 clones; more than 70% are singletons. CDR1 and CDR2 (germline): MDHEN, SYDVKM. Trimming pared 6 bases from V and 11 bases from J, leaving 10 bases between. This CDR3 contains 10 residues. The sequence was collected from an adult in good health. This material consisted of peripheral blood, taken on day 0 of AZD1222 vaccination. The chain carries TRBV28 and TRBJ1-1; the D is unclear. As DNA, the CDR3 is TGTGCCAGCAGGGATCGCGGGGCTTTCTTT. Translated, it gives CASRDRGAFF.